One sample yielded the 15 T cell receptor beta chains listed below, sequenced in a study of cytomegalovirus exposure and HLA in healthy donors. PCR employed 60 Vbeta and 13 Jbeta primers. Using immunoSEQ multiplex PCR, the repertoire was profiled, and TCRdb retains in-frame clones only, with some absent. The sample yields over 100,000 clones, 76% seen once. Material: PBMCs. All receptors come from a female donor in good health and CMV-seropositive.

This clone came up once. The J gene is TRBJ2-7, the V gene TRBV5-1; 12 nucleotides align to TRBD2. Germline V CDR1 and CDR2: SGHRS, YFSETQ. The CDR3 spans 15 residues. V was clipped by 0 bases and J by 3 bases; unmatched bases: 1. The CDR3 DNA sequence: TGCGCCAGCAGCTTGGTGACTAGCGGGAGCTACGAGCAGTACTTC. This codes for CASSLVTSGSYEQYF.

CDR3 sequence (DNA): TGTGCCAGCAGTGAGACACCCCAAGAGACCCAGTACTTC. The encoded protein is CASSETPQETQYF. The chain couples TRBV6-4 to TRBJ2-5; D unresolved. This CDR3 is 13 amino acids long. The V end lost 3 bases, the J end lost 1 base, and 6 bases lay between the germline ends. Germline assignment: CDR1 MRHNA and CDR2 SNTAGT.

A few counts support this clone. This chain connects TRBV19 to TRBJ2-1; 10 bases are shared with TRBD2. Germline CDR1 is LNHDA and CDR2 is SQIVND (reference sequence). V lost 3 bases, J lost 9 bases, and 8 bases stayed unmatched. The CDR3 has 15 residues. CDR3 coding DNA: TGTGCCAGTAGTATTTTCCATGTAGCGGGGGGTGAGCAGTTCTTC. This codes for CASSIFHVAGGEQFF. Variable domain in full (rest from reference TRBV19 and TRBJ2-1): DGGITQSPKYLFRKEGQNVTLSCEQNLNHDAMYWYRQDPGQGLRLIYYSQIVNDFQKGDIAEGYSVSREKKESFPLTVTSAQKNPTAFYLCASSIFHVAGGEQFFGPGTRLTVL.

The chain is built from TRBV23-1 and TRBJ2-5; TRBD1 agrees at 9 bases. TRBV23-1 is recorded as an ORF, its role being uncertain. V was pared by 10 bases and J by 3 bases, with 15 bases of the junction left unmatched. The CDR3 totals 16 residues. CDR3 coding DNA: TGCGCCATCCCTTCTGCTGGGACAGGGTGCGAAGAGACCCAGTACTTC. Its translation is CAIPSAGTGCEETQYF.

V usage is TRBV6-5 and J usage is TRBJ2-7; tentative D call: TRBD1 (5 bases). The germline CDR1 and CDR2 sequences are MNHEY and SVGAGI. The CDR3 sequence is 14 residues long. The germline V and J ends were trimmed by 6 bases and 3 bases, with 15 bases remaining between them. The CDR3 DNA sequence: TGTGCCAGCAGCCTTAGGACAAAAAACTACGAGCAGTACTTC. Its protein is CASSLRTKNYEQYF.

The rearrangement uses TRBV4-1 and TRBJ1-1; TRBD1 is a possible D gene (5 bases). Germline lookup yields CDR1 MGHRA and CDR2 YSYEKL. The length of the CDR3 is 15 residues. Trimming shortened V by 2 bases and J by 0 bases, and 10 bases separated the two germline ends. Written as DNA, the CDR3 is TGCGCCAGCAGCCAACCAAGACAGTTGAACACTGAAGCTTTCTTT. This encodes CASSQPRQLNTEAFF.

The V and J genes are TRBV28 and TRBJ1-4; D is possibly TRBD1 (6 bases). V was shortened by 2 bases and J by 8 bases, with 12 bases between the two germline ends. The germline CDR1 and CDR2 sequences are MDHEN and SYDVKM. There are 14 residues in the CDR3. CDR3 amino acids: CASSLPGQGEKLFF. For the CDR3, the DNA is TGTGCCAGCAGTTTACCCGGGCAGGGGGAAAAACTGTTTTTT.

This clone has just a few counts. The chain joins TRBV29-1 to TRBJ2-5; TRBD1 matches 7 bases. The end of the DNA aligns better with TRBJ2-7, so the J call may be wrong. This CDR3 comprises 11 residues. Looked up from germline, CDR1 is SQVTM and CDR2 is ANQGSEA. The CDR3 region has the DNA TGCAGCGTTGAGACAGGGAACGAGCAGTACTTC. Its translation is CSVETGNEQYF.

The V call is TRBV10-3, the J call TRBJ2-5; 7 positions match TRBD1. The J call may be in error: the DNA end matches TRBJ2-7 better. This CDR3 has 15 amino acids. Germline loops: CDR1 ENHRY, CDR2 SYGVKD. The CDR3 region has the DNA TGTGCCATCAGACCCGACAGGGCGAGCTCCTACGAGCAGTACTTC. Translated, it gives CAIRPDRASSYEQYF.

The chain carries TRBV12-5 and TRBJ2-1; 7 bases are shared with TRBD2. There are 15 residues in the CDR3. The ends lost 7 bases at V and 5 bases at J; junction bases unmatched: 11. Germline V gives CDR1 LGHNT, CDR2 FRNRAP. The CDR3 here is CASALFGGNNNEQFF. CDR3 sequence (DNA): TGTGCTAGTGCCCTGTTCGGGGGGAATAACAATGAGCAGTTCTTC.

This chain uses TRBV6-5 with TRBJ2-1; perhaps TRBD1 as D (6 bases). This CDR3 region has 14 residues. V was cut by 2 bases and J by 10 bases, with 15 bases left in between. CDR1 is MNHEY, CDR2 SVGAGI, per germline. CDR3 nucleotide sequence: TGTGCCAGCAGTTACCCTAACAGGGTTGGAGAGCAGTTCTTC. As protein: CASSYPNRVGEQFF.

The rearrangement uses TRBV6-5 and TRBJ2-7; 9 nucleotides line up with TRBD1. V shed 6 bases, J shed 4 bases, and the junction held 10 bases outside the gene matches. CDR1 MNHEY and CDR2 SVGAGI come from the germline V gene. This CDR3 is built from 15 residues. CDR3 sequence (DNA): TGTGCCAGCAGCCCAGGACAGGGGCTTGGGTACGAGCAGTACTTC. It specifies CASSPGQGLGYEQYF.

The CDR3, as DNA: TGTGCCAGCAGTCCCGGGACAGGGGTTTACAATGAGCAGTTCTTC. Protein product: CASSPGTGVYNEQFF. The chain combines TRBV27 with TRBJ2-1; 10 nucleotides agree with TRBD1. Losses at the gene ends were 5 bases for V and 4 bases for J; bases not matched to a gene: 5. Germline CDR1 reads MNHEY; CDR2 reads SMNVEV (reference sequence). The length of the CDR3 is 15 residues.

The V gene is TRBV2, the J gene TRBJ2-5; D is uncertain. Looked up from germline, CDR1 is SNHLY and CDR2 is FYNNEI. V shed 4 bases and J shed 0 bases, with 9 bases lying between them. CDR3 length: 14 amino acids. CDR3 DNA: TGTGCCAGCAGTGCTATCTCGTACCAAGAGACCCAGTACTTC. This translates into CASSAISYQETQYF.

The CDR3 bases are TGTGCCAGCGCGCCGGGACAGGGGATTTCACCCCTCCACTTT. Protein: CASAPGQGISPLHF. V and J are TRBV18 and TRBJ1-6; 10 positions match TRBD1. The junction had 7 bases not matched to a gene; V was cut back by 8 bases and J by 9 bases. The CDR3 covers 14 residues. Per germline, CDR1 KGHSH and CDR2 LQKENI.